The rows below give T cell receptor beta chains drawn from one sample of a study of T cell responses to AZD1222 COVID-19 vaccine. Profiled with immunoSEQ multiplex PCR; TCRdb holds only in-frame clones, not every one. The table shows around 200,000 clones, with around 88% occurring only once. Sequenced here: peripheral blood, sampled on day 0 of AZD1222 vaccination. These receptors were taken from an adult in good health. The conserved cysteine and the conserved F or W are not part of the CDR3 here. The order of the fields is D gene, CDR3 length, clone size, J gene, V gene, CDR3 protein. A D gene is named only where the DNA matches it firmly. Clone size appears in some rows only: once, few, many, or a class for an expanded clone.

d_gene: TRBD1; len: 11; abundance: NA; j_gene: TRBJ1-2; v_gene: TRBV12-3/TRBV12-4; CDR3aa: ASSFGTAFGYT
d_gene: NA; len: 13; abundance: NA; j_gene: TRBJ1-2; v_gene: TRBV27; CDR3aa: ASSLSGGGNYGYT
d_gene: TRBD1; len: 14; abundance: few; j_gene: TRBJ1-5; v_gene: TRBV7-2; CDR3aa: ASSLLAGTGNQPQH
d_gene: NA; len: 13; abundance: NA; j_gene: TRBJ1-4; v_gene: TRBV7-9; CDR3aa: ASSPVSGRFEKLF
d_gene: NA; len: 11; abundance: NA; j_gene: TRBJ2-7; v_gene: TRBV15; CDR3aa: ATSRDEGSEQY
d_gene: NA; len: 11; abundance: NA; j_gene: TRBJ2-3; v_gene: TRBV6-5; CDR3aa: ASSYSYTDTQY
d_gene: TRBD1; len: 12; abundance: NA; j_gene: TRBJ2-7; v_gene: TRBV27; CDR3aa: ASSFGQGSYEQY
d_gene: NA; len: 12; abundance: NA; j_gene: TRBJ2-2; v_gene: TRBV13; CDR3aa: ASSFYLWPGELF
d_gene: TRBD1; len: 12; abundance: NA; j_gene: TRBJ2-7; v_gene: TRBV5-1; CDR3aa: ASSPGTGDYEQY
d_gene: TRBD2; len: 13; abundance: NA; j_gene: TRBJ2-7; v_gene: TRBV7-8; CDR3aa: ASSLFSSGAYEQY
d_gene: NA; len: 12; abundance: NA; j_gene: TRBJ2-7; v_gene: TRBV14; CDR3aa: ASSQYNRGGEQY
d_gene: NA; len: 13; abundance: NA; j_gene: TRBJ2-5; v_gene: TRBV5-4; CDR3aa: ASSWGAQPQETQY
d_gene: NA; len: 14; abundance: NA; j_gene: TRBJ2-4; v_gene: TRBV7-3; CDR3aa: ASSPGLPGAKNIQY
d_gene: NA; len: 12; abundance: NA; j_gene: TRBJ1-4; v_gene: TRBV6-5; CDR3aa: ASSYRGRLKKLF
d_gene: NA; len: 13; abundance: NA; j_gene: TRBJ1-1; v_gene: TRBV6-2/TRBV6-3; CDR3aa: ASSYSLQGAGFAF
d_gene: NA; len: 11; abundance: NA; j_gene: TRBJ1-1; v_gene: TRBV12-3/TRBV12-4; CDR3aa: ASSLERGAEAF
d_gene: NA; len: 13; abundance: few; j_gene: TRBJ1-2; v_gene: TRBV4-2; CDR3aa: ASSQDRQGFYGYT
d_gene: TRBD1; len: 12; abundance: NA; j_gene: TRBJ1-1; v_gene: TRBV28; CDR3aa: ASSLIRGGTEAF
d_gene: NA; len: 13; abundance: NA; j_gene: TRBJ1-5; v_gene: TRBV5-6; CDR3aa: ASSLVTDPYQPQH
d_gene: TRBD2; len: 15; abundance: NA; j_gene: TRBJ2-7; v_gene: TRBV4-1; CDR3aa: ASSQDRRASGGHEQY
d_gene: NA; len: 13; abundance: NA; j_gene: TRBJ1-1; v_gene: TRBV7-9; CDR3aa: ASSLEEGLNTEAF
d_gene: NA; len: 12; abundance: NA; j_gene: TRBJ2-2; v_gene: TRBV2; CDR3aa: ASSAGANTGELF
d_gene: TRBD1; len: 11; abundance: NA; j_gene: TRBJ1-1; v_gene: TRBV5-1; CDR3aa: ASSLDRTGEAF
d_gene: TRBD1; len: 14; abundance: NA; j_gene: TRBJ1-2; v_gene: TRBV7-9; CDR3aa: ASSLGGGQGGDGYT
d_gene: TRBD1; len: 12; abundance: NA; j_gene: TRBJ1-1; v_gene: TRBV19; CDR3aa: ASSDRASNTEAF